This TCR beta chain was profiled in a study of cytomegalovirus exposure and HLA in healthy donors. The PCR was carried out with 60 Vbeta primers and 13 Jbeta primers. The assay was immunoSEQ multiplex PCR, and TCRdb's table has in-frame clones only and misses some. The table shows 95,000 to 150,000 clones, with over 60% occurring only once. Overall study results and limits: The authors later found HLA-associated TCR beta chains more clonally expanded than equally common others. A later analysis linked a missense DCLRE1C variant to TCR beta V- and J-gene trimming.

Healthy donors of bone marrow made up the group. With respect to this clone: The antigen remains undetermined.

The CDR3 sequence is 15 residues long. Germline CDR1 MNHNS, CDR2 SASEGT. V was cut by 7 bases and J by 2 bases, with 12 bases left in between. The rearrangement joins TRBV6-1 to TRBJ2-6; D is perhaps TRBD1 (5 bases). This clonotype originated in a woman between 40 and 55 years old in good health and CMV-seronegative. The sample consisted of PBMCs. The CDR3 is CASKGPTAGANVLTF. The CDR3 DNA is TGTGCCAGCAAGGGGCCCACAGCTGGGGCCAACGTCCTGACTTTC.